The present TCR beta chain was sequenced within a study of long-term antiretroviral therapy in people with HIV. Per individual, the PBMC samples numbered at least one pre-ART and at least two post-ART. Study results and limitations: Clonal populations expanded prior to ART predominated within the repertoire at all time points.

The CDR3 loop spans 14 amino acids. V lost 4 bases, J lost 2 bases, and 11 bases lay in between. From germline, CDR1 is MNHNY and CDR2 SVGAGI (reference sequence). At the survey level, the v3.0 immunoSEQ assay was run. The method was immunoSEQ multiplex PCR; TCRdb's version includes in-frame clones alone and lacks a portion of them. The table shows around 17,000 clones, with 84% occurring only once. Notes on this clone: Its target is unknown.

The input for sequencing was unsorted PBMCs, taken 0.1 years after starting antiretroviral therapy. This receptor was taken from a man aged 18 to 29 with HIV. The J gene is TRBJ2-5, the V gene TRBV6-6; D unclear. The CDR3 here is CASSSLELQETQYF. For the CDR3, the DNA is TGTGCCAGCAGTTCACTCGAACTTCAAGAGACCCAGTACTTC.